This TCR beta chain was documented in a study of T cell responses to AZD1222 COVID-19 vaccine. General study findings and limits: In a largely white British group with more females than males, clonal diversity was possibly underestimated.

V was pared by 3 bases and J by 2 bases, with 7 bases between. Germline CDR1 is SGHTA and CDR2 is FQGTGA. The CDR3 runs to 13 residues. Libraries were prepared by immunoSEQ multiplex PCR; TCRdb keeps only in-frame clonotypes and omits some of them. The data hold about 270,000 clones, with about 94% observed a single time. In the case of this clone: Its antigen is as yet unknown.

The chain recombines TRBV7-3 with TRBJ2-5, with no clear D. The TCR was taken from an adult who received the AZD1222 COVID-19 vaccine. The specimen comprised peripheral blood, sampled 28 days after the second AZD1222 dose. The CDR3 DNA sequence: TGTGCCAGCAGCTTCGATCTACAAGAGACCCAGTACTTC. Its protein product is CASSFDLQETQYF. Drawing the rest from reference TRBV7-3 and TRBJ2-5, the complete variable domain is GAGVSQTPSNKVTEKGKYVELRCDPISGHTALYWYRQSLGQGPEFLIYFQGTGAADDSGLPNDRFFAVRPEGSVSTLKIQRTERGDSAVYLCASSFDLQETQYFGPGTRLLVL.